Each of the 24 T cell receptor beta chains below was sequenced from the same sample in a study of breast tumors, draining lymph nodes, adjacent tissues. TCRdb used MiXCR to reprocess the multiplex PCR reads, holding one entry per CDR3 protein. The data contain 20,000 or so distinct CDR3 sequences, under 35% of them singletons. Input material: breast tumor tissue. The receptors originated from a female donor with breast cancer. Some clones in this sample may be carry-over from other donors' samples.

In this sample, this clonotype turned up many times. One junction end does not reproduce the germline sequence, and a read error may be involved. The rearrangement joins TRBV28 to TRBJ2-7; 8 bases fit TRBD1. The germline CDR1 and CDR2 sequences are MDHEN and SYDVKM. The CDR3 length is 13 residues. The CDR3: CASSTGGQGGCIF. The CDR3 DNA follows: TGTGCCAGCAGCACAGGGGGGCAAGGGGGTTGTATCTTC.

There are many counts of this clonotype. The chain combines TRBV6-1 with TRBJ1-6; D uncertain. The CDR3 is made up of 13 amino acids. Looked up from germline, CDR1 is MNHNS and CDR2 is SASEGT. The V gene lost 4 bases and the J gene lost 5 bases, with 6 bases spanning the gap. CDR3 protein: CASSATDNSPLHF. CDR3 in DNA: TGTGCCAGCAGTGCCACCGATAATTCACCCCTCCACTTT.

This clonotype was seen a handful of times. This chain uses TRBV19 with TRBJ2-1; 10 bases are shared with TRBD2. With 3 bases clipped from V and 8 bases from J, the junction kept 7 bases outside the gene matches. Germline loops: CDR1 LNHDA, CDR2 SQIVND (reference sequence). The CDR3 contains 15 residues. CDR3 DNA sequence: TGTGCCAGTAGTATGATAGCGGGAGGAGTCTATGAGCAGTTCTTC. The encoded protein is CASSMIAGGVYEQFF.

With respect to this clonotype: The conserved closing phenylalanine or tryptophan is absent in this CDR3, likely reflecting a read error. CDR3 loop: CASSVTASSYNSPLHS. Written as DNA, the CDR3 is TGCGCCAGCAGCGTGACAGCGAGCTCCTATAATTCCCCCCTCCACTCT. V and J are TRBV4-3 and TRBJ1-6; D is perhaps TRBD1 (5 bases). The germline gives CDR1 LGHNA, CDR2 YSLEER. CDR3 length: 16 residues.

This clonotype was detected ten times or more. The J gene is TRBJ1-6, the V gene TRBV20-1; TRBD1 is a possible D gene (5 bases). The germline CDR1 and CDR2 sequences are DFQATT and SNEGSKA (reference sequence). The CDR3 is 14 residues long. Deletions cut 2 bases from V and 7 bases from J, with 12 bases between. The CDR3 DNA is TGCAGTGCTAGATACACGACAGTAAATTCACCCCTCCACTTT. It is translated as CSARYTTVNSPLHF.

Ten or more counts support this clonotype. The chain joins TRBV28 to TRBJ2-3; D is perhaps TRBD2 (6 bases). V was pared by 3 bases and J by 1 base, with 17 bases between. Germline assignment: CDR1 MDHEN and CDR2 SYDVKM. This CDR3 region has 17 residues. The chain's CDR3 is CASSFDGRQGRTDTQYF. CDR3 sequence (DNA): TGTGCCAGCAGTTTTGACGGGAGACAAGGGCGCACAGATACGCAGTATTTT.

The chain has TRBV2 and TRBJ2-1; TRBD2 aligns across 11 bases. Germline trimming cut 6 bases from V and 2 bases from J; bases unmatched to any gene: 12. The length of the CDR3 is 18 residues. The germline CDR1 and CDR2 sequences are SNHLY and FYNNEI. The CDR3: CASRRVAGGPSPYNEQFF. CDR3 nucleotides: TGTGCCAGCAGGAGGGTAGCGGGAGGGCCCAGCCCCTACAATGAGCAGTTCTTC.

This clonotype came up many times. V gene TRBV7-2 combines with J gene TRBJ2-5, with D perhaps TRBD1 or TRBD2 (5 bases each). Germline V gene sequence: CDR1 SGHTA, CDR2 FQGNSA. CDR3 length: 16 residues. V lost 2 bases to trimming and J lost 2 bases, with 15 bases between them. CDR3 DNA: TGTGCCAGCAGCTTAACAGGCGTAGGACTTCAAGAGACCCAGTACTTC. Protein product: CASSLTGVGLQETQYF.

This clonotype was seen many times. The chain is built from TRBV5-1 and TRBJ2-5; 7 nucleotides match TRBD2. The J segment lost 2 bases and the V segment lost 4 bases, leaving 8 bases of the junction unmatched. The germline V gene has CDR1 SGHRS and CDR2 YFSETQ. The CDR3 contains 15 residues. CDR3 DNA: TGCGCCAGCAGCCCTCAGAGCGGGGCGCAAGAGACCCAGTACTTC. It yields the protein CASSPQSGAQETQYF.

This clonotype was seen at least ten times. The DNA is omitted, as the CDR3 cannot be located on it reliably, and the CDR3 follows TCRdb's listing. The chain links TRBV27 to TRBJ2-2; no DNA check was done on the table's D call, TRBD1. The CDR3 extends over 16 residues, inclusive of both ends. Germline V gene data show CDR1 as MNHEY and CDR2 as SMNVEV (reference sequence). CDR3 in amino acids: CASSSSATGRTGELFF.

This clonotype came up many times. The chain links TRBV5-1 to TRBJ2-2; 7 bases match TRBD2. Germline loops: CDR1 SGHRS, CDR2 YFSETQ. There are 14 residues in the CDR3. V was clipped by 4 bases and J by 5 bases; unmatched bases: 5. This chain's CDR3 is CASSGRATTGELFF. In DNA form, the CDR3 reads TGCGCCAGCAGCGGGAGGGCCACGACCGGGGAGCTGTTTTTT.

There are many counts of this clonotype. The chain recombines TRBV30 with TRBJ1-2; D is uncertain. Germline CDR1 reads GTSNPN; CDR2 reads SVGIG (reference sequence). The CDR3 covers 12 residues. Trimming removed 5 bases at V and 4 bases at J, with 11 bases between. The CDR3, as DNA: TGTGCCTGGCGAGGACTGGGCTATGGCTACACCTTC. Its protein product is CAWRGLGYGYTF. Complete variable domain (other parts from reference TRBV30 and TRBJ1-2): SQTIHQWPATLVQPVGSPLSLECTVEGTSNPNLYWYRQAAGRGLQLLFYSVGIGQISSEVPQNLSASRPQDRQFILSSKKLLLSDSGFYLCAWRGLGYGYTFGSGTRLTVV.

This clonotype was picked up many times. V is TRBV3-1 and J is TRBJ2-7; no firm D call. V was clipped by 0 bases and J by 0 bases, with 6 bases between them. This CDR3 comprises 14 residues. The germline CDR1 and CDR2 sequences are LGHDT and YNNKEL (reference sequence). This chain's CDR3 is CASSQEYSSYEQYF. CDR3 sequence (DNA): TGTGCCAGCAGCCAAGAGTACAGCTCCTACGAGCAGTACTTC.

This clonotype was recorded at least ten times. A read error may be the cause here, since a much bigger clone is one base away. The chain has TRBV5-1 and TRBJ1-2; no definite D call. Germline-derived CDR1 and CDR2 are SGHRS and YFSETQ. This CDR3 has 13 residues. CDR3: CASSFTYESGYAF. In nucleotides, the CDR3 is TGCGCCAGCAGCTTTACATACGAGAGTGGCTACGCCTTC. The full variable domain, in which reference TRBV5-1 and TRBJ1-2 provide the parts outside the CDR3, is KAGVTQTPRYLIKTRGQQVTLSCSPISGHRSVSWYQQTPGQGLQFLFEYFSETQRNKGNFPGRFSGRQFSNSRSEMNVSTLELGDSALYLCASSFTYESGYAFGSGTRLTVV.

By frequency in the sample, this clonotype is medium-sized. J is TRBJ2-7 and V is TRBV20-1, with 9 bases identical to TRBD1. The J segment lost 3 bases and the V segment lost 5 bases, leaving 2 bases of the junction unmatched. CDR3 size: 12 residues. The germline gives CDR1 DFQATT, CDR2 SNEGSKA (reference sequence). The CDR3 spells CSARGQGYEQYF. In DNA form, the CDR3 reads TGCAGTGCTCGGGGACAGGGCTACGAGCAGTACTTC.

There are many counts of this clonotype. The chain uses TRBV12-3 or TRBV12-4 and TRBJ1-2; 9 bases are a match to TRBD1. After removal of 6 bases from V and 8 bases from J, the junction contained 10 bases not matched to a gene. This CDR3 comprises 14 residues. CDR3 bases: TGTGCCAGCAGGGACCGGGACAGGGTTGAGGGCTACACCTTC. Protein: CASRDRDRVEGYTF.

This clonotype has a count of ten or more. This sequence joins TRBV20-1 and TRBJ1-6, with D unresolved. This CDR3 comprises 12 residues. CDR1 is DFQATT and CDR2 is SNEGSKA in the germline V gene (reference sequence). The V end lost 0 bases, the J end lost 8 bases, and 5 bases lay between the germline ends. The CDR3 DNA is TGCAGTGCTAGAGATGGGTATTCACCCCTCCACTTT. Protein sequence: CSARDGYSPLHF.

The V gene is TRBV9, the J gene TRBJ2-5; 12 bases agree with TRBD2. J lost 5 bases, V lost 3 bases, and 2 bases had no gene match. The CDR3 spans 14 residues. Germline V gene lookup returns CDR1 SGDLS and CDR2 YYNGEE. The CDR3 spells CASSAGTSGETQYF. The CDR3 DNA sequence: TGTGCCAGCAGCGCCGGGACTAGCGGGGAGACCCAGTACTTC.

This clonotype was seen many times. The rearrangement uses TRBV12-3 or TRBV12-4 and TRBJ2-1; possible D gene TRBD1, 6 bases. Trimming took 3 bases from V and 9 from J, leaving 18 bases between them. The CDR3 length is 15 residues. The CDR3 loop reads CASSFEGVRVPEQFF. The CDR3 DNA reads as TGTGCCAGCAGTTTTGAGGGGGTCAGGGTCCCTGAGCAGTTCTTC.

This clonotype has ten or more counts. J is TRBJ2-7 and V is TRBV6-2 or TRBV6-3, with 10 nucleotides matching TRBD2. V shed 2 bases and J 6 bases; nucleotides not matched to a gene: 10. CDR1 and CDR2 (germline): MNHEY, SVGEGT. The CDR3 is made up of 16 amino acids. The CDR3 region is CASSYPPASGSGEQYF. CDR3 bases: TGTGCCAGCAGTTACCCCCCGGCTAGCGGGAGCGGCGAGCAGTACTTC.

About this clonotype itself: No conserved phenylalanine or tryptophan is present at the end of the CDR3, so a read error is the likely explanation. The chain recombines TRBV20-1 with TRBJ1-6; D is ambiguous. Germline lookup yields CDR1 DFQATT and CDR2 SNEGSKA (reference sequence). The CDR3 runs to 14 residues. Trimming removed 6 bases at V and 7 bases at J, with 16 bases between. CDR3 nucleotides: TGCAGTGCGTCGCTAAGGACGGGAAATTCACCCCTCCACCTT. This translates into CSASLRTGNSPLHL.

This clonotype was counted between two and nine times. Just one base apart from a much larger clone, this may be a read error. This chain uses TRBV4-2 with TRBJ2-5; 7 nucleotides line up with TRBD2. The CDR3 contains 16 residues. CDR1 LGHNA and CDR2 YNFKEQ come from the germline V gene. J was trimmed by 5 bases and V by 3 bases; bases with no gene match: 12. CDR3 sequence reads: CASSQEYSGGGETQYF. CDR3 sequence (DNA): TGTGCCAGCAGCCAGGAGTACTCCGGGGGAGGGGAGACCCAGTACTTC.

The table lists this clonotype with many counts. This chain connects TRBV6-2 or TRBV6-3 to TRBJ2-1; 7 nucleotides agree with TRBD1. V shed 3 bases, J shed 5 bases, and the junction held 10 bases outside the gene matches. This CDR3 comprises 16 residues. The V gene's germline CDR1 is MNHEY and CDR2 SVGEGT. The CDR3 bases are TGTGCCAGCAGTTATTCTTGGACAGGTGGGAACAATGAGCAGTTCTTC. This sequence encodes CASSYSWTGGNNEQFF.

The table lists this clonotype with many counts. The rearrangement uses TRBV4-2 and TRBJ2-2; a weak D match, TRBD2 (5 bases). V lost 2 bases, J lost 6 bases, and 7 bases lay in between. This CDR3 spans 13 amino acids. CDR1 is LGHNA and CDR2 is YNFKEQ in the germline V gene. CDR3 sequence reads: CASSQYSAGELFF. The CDR3 nucleotides read TGTGCCAGCAGCCAATATAGCGCCGGGGAGCTGTTTTTT.